The 12 T cell receptor beta chains listed next were all sequenced from one sample in a study of T cell repertoires in cytomegalovirus infection. Their antigens are not known. MiXCR, applied by TCRdb to the reads, yields one record per CDR3 protein. The sample shows tens of thousands of distinct CDR3 sequences, 20% to 25% of them seen only once. Sequenced input: PBMCs, sequenced either directly or after in vitro stimulation (not recorded which). Every receptor here comes from a human donor in good health (CMV status not recorded). Some clones in this sample may be carry-over from other donors' samples.

V is TRBV6-5 and J is TRBJ2-1; TRBD1 matches at 8 bases. V was clipped by 2 bases and J by 9 bases; unmatched bases: 6. CDR1 and CDR2 (germline): MNHEY, SVGAGI. This CDR3 has 14 amino acids. The CDR3 protein is CASSYLQGAGEQFF. CDR3 coding DNA: TGTGCCAGCAGTTACCTCCAGGGGGCCGGTGAGCAGTTCTTC.

The chain is built from TRBV3-1 and TRBJ2-7; 10 positions match TRBD2. V gave up 0 bases and J gave up 1 base; unmatched junction bases: 6. The germline CDR1 and CDR2 sequences are LGHDT and YNNKEL (reference sequence). The CDR3 consists of 17 residues. Here the CDR3 reads CASSQESGLAASYEQYF. The DNA of the CDR3 is TGTGCCAGCAGCCAAGAGTCCGGACTAGCGGCGTCCTACGAGCAGTACTTC.

This clonotype was detected a few times. The chain links TRBV6-1 to TRBJ2-4; 9 positions agree with TRBD1. Per the germline V gene, CDR1 is MNHNS and CDR2 is SASEGT. This CDR3 is 16 amino acids long. The V segment lost 5 bases and the J segment 4 bases; nucleotides outside the gene matches: 9. In nucleotides, the CDR3 is TGTGCCAGCAGTATTCGGGTTGGACAGGGGAAAAACATTCAGTACTTC. This translates into CASSIRVGQGKNIQYF.

This clonotype appeared a few times. This rearrangement joins TRBV20-1 to TRBJ1-2; the match to TRBD1 covers 8 bases. This CDR3 has 13 residues. Trimming removed 3 bases from V and 6 bases from J; junction bases left unmatched: 6. Per germline, CDR1 DFQATT and CDR2 SNEGSKA (reference sequence). The CDR3 nucleotides are TGCAGTGCTAGGGAGCAGGGGGCTGATGGCTACACCTTC. As protein: CSAREQGADGYTF.

This clonotype occurred a few times. This chain connects TRBV12-3 or TRBV12-4 to TRBJ2-5, with a weak D call TRBD2 (7 bases). V dropped 7 bases and J dropped 7 bases, with 16 bases sitting between them. The length of the CDR3 is 13 residues. Written as DNA, the CDR3 is TGTGCCAGCACTATACAGAGGGGGGGGACCCAGTACTTC. This codes for CASTIQRGGTQYF.

This clonotype turned up a few times. V is TRBV5-6 and J is TRBJ1-2; D might be TRBD1 (5 bases). CDR3 size: 13 residues. The V end lost 4 bases, the J end lost 4 bases, and 11 bases lay between the germline ends. Germline values: CDR1 SGHDT, CDR2 YYEEEE. The CDR3: CASSPDIFYGYTF. The CDR3 DNA follows: TGTGCCAGCAGCCCGGACATCTTCTATGGCTACACCTTC. The complete variable domain, with remaining parts taken from reference TRBV5-6 and TRBJ1-2, reads DAGVTQSPTHLIKTRGQQVTLRCSPKSGHDTVSWYQQALGQGPQFIFQYYEEEERQRGNFPDRFSGHQFPNYSSELNVNALLLGDSALYLCASSPDIFYGYTFGSGTRLTVV.

This clonotype was counted only a few times. The J gene is TRBJ2-3, the V gene TRBV20-1, with TRBD2 matching 8 bases. The ends lost 0 bases at V and 1 base at J; junction bases unmatched: 6. The germline gives CDR1 DFQATT, CDR2 SNEGSKA (reference sequence). This CDR3 has 16 amino acids. As DNA, the CDR3 is TGCAGTGCTAGAGATCCCTCGGGGGGGGGCACAGATACGCAGTATTTT. It translates to CSARDPSGGGTDTQYF.

In this sample, this clonotype turned up many times. This chain links TRBV7-9 with TRBJ2-3; 9 bases map to TRBD2. Unmatched junction bases numbered 19, after V lost 4 bases and J lost 2 bases. The germline V gene has CDR1 SEHNR and CDR2 FQNEAQ (reference sequence). The CDR3 is 20 amino acids. CDR3 nucleotide sequence: TGTGCCAGCAGCTCACCCCGAAGTAACCACGGGACTAGCTTCACAGATACGCAGTATTTT. Encoded protein: CASSSPRSNHGTSFTDTQYF.

The genes are TRBV12-3 or TRBV12-4 and TRBJ2-3; D perhaps matches TRBD2 (5 bases). CDR3 length: 11 amino acids. The V end lost 5 bases, the J end lost 11 bases, and 11 bases lay between the germline ends. The CDR3 nucleotides are TGTGCCAGCAGTCCCTCGGGGAAGCAGTATTTT. This sequence encodes CASSPSGKQYF.

Note on this clonotype: At one of its ends the junction is not consistent with the germline gene, which may arise from a read error. This chain uses TRBV6-5 with TRBJ2-1, with TRBD1 as a possible D gene (6 bases). CDR3 length: 16 amino acids. Germline V lookup: CDR1 MNHEY, CDR2 SVGAGI. The DNA of the CDR3 is TGTGCCAGCAGCAGTTATAGCTGGACAGTCGGAAGAGCAGGGGTCTTC. Translated, it gives CASSSYSWTVGRAGVF.

V is TRBV7-4 and J is TRBJ2-1; 10 bases match TRBD2. Germline CDR1 is SGHVT and CDR2 is SQSDAQ. V trimming: 7 bases; J trimming: 6 bases; junction bases outside the gene matches: 15. The CDR3 spans 17 residues. DNA of the CDR3: TGTGCCAGCACGGGCCAGGCCGGGACTAGCGAGGGCAATGAGCAGTTCTTC. This codes for CASTGQAGTSEGNEQFF.

This chain connects TRBV10-2 to TRBJ2-5; D possibly matches TRBD1 or TRBD2 (6 bases each). Trimming took off 3 bases at V and 1 base at J, with 21 bases between the two ends. Germline CDR1 WSHSY, CDR2 SAAADI. The CDR3 is 18 residues long. The chain's CDR3 is CASSDSFWAKGGQETQYF. The CDR3 DNA follows: TGCGCCAGCAGTGATTCATTCTGGGCAAAGGGGGGCCAAGAGACCCAGTACTTC.